The 30 T cell receptor beta chains reported below all come from one sample, sequenced in a study of molecular identifiers for immune sequencing clone quantification. MiXCR, run by TCRdb on the PCR reads, gives a single entry per CDR3 protein. The sample shows hundreds of thousands of distinct CDR3 sequences, approximately 24% of them seen only once. The sample comprised naive CD8+ T cells from blood, with Jurkat cell RNA spiked in. Subset given: FACS-sorted CD8+CD4-CCR7+CD45RA+ naive T cells. These receptor sequences come from a human donor in good health. Some libraries in this study had Jurkat cell RNA spiked in.

The chain is built from TRBV30 and TRBJ1-3, with D hard to call. Germline V lookup: CDR1 GTSNPN, CDR2 SVGIG (reference sequence). The CDR3 loop spans 14 amino acids. Trimming left V 4 bases short and J 0 bases short, with 10 bases between. CDR3 DNA: TGTGCCTGGAACCTCGGGAACTCTGGAAACACCATATATTTT. Translating gives CAWNLGNSGNTIYF.

This clonotype was found many times. The genes are TRBV20-1 and TRBJ2-3; 9 bases are a match to TRBD1. From germline, CDR1 is DFQATT and CDR2 SNEGSKA (reference sequence). With V trimmed by 6 bases and J by 1 base, 5 bases remained unmatched. This CDR3 has 14 amino acids. The DNA for the CDR3 is TGCAGTGCCATTGACAGGGGGGGCACAGATACGCAGTATTTT. Translating it yields CSAIDRGGTDTQYF.

This clonotype was observed a few times. This sequence joins TRBV20-1 and TRBJ2-7, with D unresolved. Germline CDR1 and CDR2: DFQATT and SNEGSKA (reference sequence). The CDR3 sequence is 14 residues long. Trimming took 3 bases from V and 0 from J, leaving 12 bases between them. CDR3 DNA: TGCAGTGCTAGCAACTCCCGGAGCTCCTACGAGCAGTACTTC. It encodes CSASNSRSSYEQYF.

As regards this clonotype: A read error is possible here, since a much larger clone lies one base away. The chain combines TRBV5-6 with TRBJ2-3; perhaps TRBD2 as D (6 bases). Germline V lookup: CDR1 SGHDT, CDR2 YYEEEE. The length of the CDR3 is 14 residues. CDR3 region: CASSLGGSGDTQCF. CDR3 bases: TGTGCCAGCAGCTTGGGAGGATCGGGGGATACGCAGTGTTTT.

This clonotype was detected a few times. The chain combines TRBV27 with TRBJ2-7, with 9 bases identical to TRBD1. With V trimmed by 6 bases and J by 2 bases, 2 bases remained unmatched. The CDR3 consists of 13 residues. CDR1 MNHEY and CDR2 SMNVEV come from the germline V gene (reference sequence). CDR3 nucleotides: TGTGCCAGCAGCAACAGGGGGCCCTACGAGCAGTACTTC. Translation gives CASSNRGPYEQYF.

This clonotype has just a few counts. Because the CDR3's place on the DNA is in doubt, the DNA is left out and the CDR3 is given as listed by TCRdb. The rearrangement uses TRBV6-2 or TRBV6-3 and TRBJ1-2; the table's D call of TRBD1 was not tested on the DNA. The CDR3 has 14 amino acids, counting both end residues. Per the germline V gene, CDR1 is MNHEY and CDR2 is SVGEGT. The CDR3 reads CASSSSDRGFGYTF.

This clonotype was observed many times. The chain uses TRBV2 and TRBJ1-5; D gene ambiguous. V was pared by 2 bases and J by 7 bases, with 12 bases between. The CDR3 sequence is 14 residues long. Germline V gene lookup returns CDR1 SNHLY and CDR2 FYNNEI. CDR3 loop: CASSEYGVGQPQHF. The DNA of the CDR3 is TGTGCCAGCAGTGAATATGGTGTGGGGCAGCCCCAGCATTTT. Full variable domain (rest looked up from reference TRBV2 and TRBJ1-5): EPEVTQTPSHQVTQMGQEVILRCVPISNHLYFYWYRQILGQKVEFLVSFYNNEISEKSEIFDDQFSVERPDGSNFTLKIRSTKLEDSAMYFCASSEYGVGQPQHFGDGTRLSIL.

This clonotype was recorded once. An end of the junction does not agree with germline; a read error may underlie this. The rearrangement uses TRBV11-2 and TRBJ2-1; 13 bases agree with TRBD2. The CDR3 is 14 amino acids. CDR1 and CDR2 from the germline V gene are SGHAT and FQNNGV. For the CDR3, the DNA is TGCGCCACCTTATCACTAGCGGGAGGGGAAGAGCAGTTCTTC. Protein sequence: CATLSLAGGEEQFF.

This clonotype was seen only a few times. This chain links TRBV20-1 with TRBJ2-3, with 11 nucleotides matching TRBD2. After removal of 0 bases from V and 5 bases from J, the junction contained 13 bases not matched to a gene. There are 18 residues in the CDR3. Germline V gives CDR1 DFQATT, CDR2 SNEGSKA (reference sequence). The CDR3 loop is CSARDFGLAGGDGDTQYF. CDR3 DNA: TGCAGTGCTAGAGATTTCGGGCTAGCGGGAGGAGATGGAGATACGCAGTATTTT.

In regard to this clonotype: A read error is possible here, since a much larger clone lies one base away. CDR3: CSVAIMGNVQFF. The CDR3 DNA is TGCAGCGTTGCCATTATGGGGAATGTGCAGTTCTTC. The gene calls are TRBV29-1 and TRBJ2-1; D is undetermined. The CDR3 extends over 12 amino acids. CDR1 SQVTM and CDR2 ANQGSEA come from the germline V gene.

This clonotype was observed a handful of times. The chain carries TRBV12-3 or TRBV12-4 and TRBJ2-3, with 12 bases matching TRBD2. This CDR3 is 17 amino acids long. V trimming: 5 bases; J trimming: 2 bases; junction bases outside the gene matches: 8. For the CDR3, the DNA is TGTGCCAGCAGTGACCCACTAGCGGGGGGCCCCACAGATACGCAGTATTTT. Translation gives CASSDPLAGGPTDTQYF.

This clonotype was observed a handful of times. The chain employs TRBV7-9 and TRBJ2-4; D possibly matches TRBD1 or TRBD2 (5 bases each). The CDR3 contains 18 residues. V lost 5 bases and J 1 base, leaving 21 bases between the germline ends. Germline lookup yields CDR1 SEHNR and CDR2 FQNEAQ (reference sequence). CDR3 residues: CASSAHPGLGVAKNIQYF. CDR3 in DNA: TGTGCCAGCAGCGCCCACCCCGGCCTGGGGGTGGCCAAAAACATTCAGTACTTC.

This clonotype was counted many times. This rearrangement joins TRBV4-3 to TRBJ2-6; weak D call: TRBD1 (6 bases). CDR1 is LGHNA and CDR2 is YSLEER in the germline V gene. The V and J ends lost 4 bases and 2 bases respectively, with 12 bases between them. This CDR3 comprises 16 residues. The CDR3 nucleotides are TGCGCCAGCAGCCCGACAGGCTTGACTGGGGCCAACGTCCTGACTTTC. Its translation: CASSPTGLTGANVLTF.

As concerns this clonotype: This may stem from a read error, because a much larger clone lies one nucleotide away. The V gene is TRBV7-9, the J gene TRBJ2-5; the D gene is possibly TRBD1 (6 bases). The CDR3 covers 14 residues. The V gene lost 3 bases and the J gene lost 9 bases, with 17 bases spanning the gap. The germline V gene encodes CDR1 SEHNR and CDR2 FQNEAQ (reference sequence). The CDR3 bases are TGTGCCAGCAGCTTCCAGGGGCGCGCGGAGCCCCAGTACTTC. This codes for CASSFQGRAEPQYF.

A remark on this clonotype: The missing conserved phenylalanine or tryptophan at the end of this CDR3 makes a read error likely. The chain carries TRBV5-1 and TRBJ1-1; D gene ambiguous. The germline V gene encodes CDR1 SGHRS and CDR2 YFSETQ. This CDR3 comprises 13 residues. V was shortened by 0 bases and J by 4 bases, with 7 bases between the two germline ends. The CDR3 loop reads CASSLDVGTEAFS. The CDR3 DNA is TGCGCCAGCAGCTTGGATGTGGGCACTGAAGCTTTCTCT.

The genes are TRBV3-1 and TRBJ1-1; 9 bases are shared with TRBD1. J gave up 7 bases and V 3 bases, and 9 bases lay outside the gene matches. Per germline, CDR1 LGHDT and CDR2 YNNKEL (reference sequence). This CDR3 is built from 15 residues. CDR3 in DNA: TGTGCCAGCAGCCAGACTGAGGGACAGGGCTTTGAAGCTTTCTTT. Translation: CASSQTEGQGFEAFF.

This clonotype was recorded many times. The genes are TRBV29-1 and TRBJ2-5; D may be TRBD2 (6 bases). Germline V gene lookup returns CDR1 SQVTM and CDR2 ANQGSEA. The CDR3 loop spans 14 amino acids. Trimming removed 0 bases from V and 5 bases from J, with 13 bases in between. The CDR3, as DNA: TGCAGCGTTGAAGATCCAACGGGGGTGGAGACCCAGTACTTC. Encoded protein: CSVEDPTGVETQYF.

The chain is built from TRBV7-9 and TRBJ2-3, with TRBD1 identical over 9 bases. Unmatched junction bases numbered 12, after V lost 5 bases and J lost 6 bases. Germline-derived CDR1 and CDR2 are SEHNR and FQNEAQ (reference sequence). CDR3 size: 16 residues. The CDR3 sequence: CASSQGTGSEGDTQYF. The CDR3 DNA reads as TGTGCCAGCAGCCAAGGGACAGGGAGCGAGGGGGATACGCAGTATTTT. Variable domain in full (rest from reference TRBV7-9 and TRBJ2-3): DTGVSQNPRHKITKRGQNVTFRCDPISEHNRLYWYRQTLGQGPEFLTYFQNEAQLEKSRLLSDRFSAERPKGSFSTLEIQRTEQGDSAMYLCASSQGTGSEGDTQYFGPGTRLTVL.

This clonotype occurred many times. The genes are TRBV29-1 and TRBJ2-7; 9 bases are shared with TRBD1. Trimming took 3 bases from V and 4 from J; bases not matched to a gene: 10. The CDR3 is made up of 15 amino acids. Germline lookup yields CDR1 SQVTM and CDR2 ANQGSEA. The CDR3 sequence: CSVDYGQGNTYEQYF. DNA of the CDR3: TGCAGCGTTGACTACGGACAGGGGAATACTTACGAGCAGTACTTC.

As regards this clonotype: A much larger clone lies a single base off, so this may be a read error. The rearrangement links TRBV9 to TRBJ2-3; the match to TRBD2 covers 7 bases. Germline CDR1 reads SGDLS; CDR2 reads YYNGEE. This CDR3 is built from 16 residues. CDR3 sequence: CAGSPPLAGSTDTQYF. DNA for the CDR3: TGTGCCGGCAGCCCCCCTTTAGCGGGTAGCACAGATACGCAGTATTTT.

This clonotype was seen repeatedly, ten times or more. This chain links TRBV2 with TRBJ2-5, with 11 bases identical to TRBD2. The CDR3 has 18 amino acids. The V gene end was trimmed by 3 bases and the J gene end by 1 base; junction bases not matched to a gene: 10. CDR1 SNHLY and CDR2 FYNNEI come from the germline V gene. The CDR3 DNA follows: TGTGCCAGCAGTGACCCCGGGACTAGCGGTCTAAGCCAAGAGACCCAGTACTTC. This translates into CASSDPGTSGLSQETQYF.

This chain uses TRBV5-4 with TRBJ2-7; TRBD1 is a possible D gene (6 bases). V shed 6 bases and J shed 7 bases, with 17 bases lying between them. The CDR3 is 13 residues long. Germline V gene lookup returns CDR1 SGHNT and CDR2 YYREEE (reference sequence). CDR3 sequence (DNA): TGTGCCAGCAAGACGAATTCCCAGGGGGAGCAGTACTTC. It specifies CASKTNSQGEQYF. The whole variable domain, filled in from reference TRBV5-4 and TRBJ2-7, reads ETGVTQSPTHLIKTRGQQVTLRCSSQSGHNTVSWYQQALGQGPQFIFQYYREEENGRGNFPPRFSGLQFPNYSSELNVNALELDDSALYLCASKTNSQGEQYFGPGTRLTVT.

This clonotype was observed once. This sequence joins TRBV10-3 and TRBJ2-3; TRBD1 matches at 7 bases. Germline CDR1 ENHRY, CDR2 SYGVKD. CDR3 length: 15 residues. Trimming cost V 0 bases and J 9 bases; bases outside gene matches: 9. CDR3 DNA sequence: TGTGCCATCAGTGAGTCAGGGGGCTGGGGAGAAACGCAGTATTTT. Amino acids: CAISESGGWGETQYF.

The chain carries TRBV6-1 and TRBJ2-3; 8 nucleotides agree with TRBD2. V lost 4 bases, J lost 1 base, and 4 bases stayed unmatched. The CDR3 is 15 residues long. Germline lookup yields CDR1 MNHNS and CDR2 SASEGT. The CDR3 coding sequence is TGTGCCAGCAGTGGACCAGCGGGGGGCACAGATACGCAGTATTTT. Translation: CASSGPAGGTDTQYF.

V gene TRBV30 combines with J gene TRBJ2-2; tentative D call: TRBD1 (6 bases). The CDR3 spans 14 residues. Between the trimmed V and J ends, which lost 2 bases and 8 bases, there was a span of 15 bases. Germline loops: CDR1 GTSNPN, CDR2 SVGIG (reference sequence). Written as DNA, the CDR3 is TGTGCCTGGAGTCGGGTACAGGGTTTAGGGGAGCTGTTTTTT. It is translated as CAWSRVQGLGELFF.

This clonotype showed up many times. This sequence joins TRBV5-1 and TRBJ1-4, with unresolved D. Germline CDR1 reads SGHRS; CDR2 reads YFSETQ. Trimming left V 0 bases short and J 7 bases short, with 16 bases between. The length of the CDR3 is 16 residues. Here the CDR3 DNA reads TGCGCCAGCAGCTTGGATTGGTCAGCGTGGGGTGAAAAACTGTTTTTT. Its protein is CASSLDWSAWGEKLFF.

This clonotype appeared a few times. The chain links TRBV5-4 to TRBJ1-1, with D unresolved. V was shortened by 1 base and J by 4 bases, with 8 bases between the two germline ends. The CDR3 extends over 13 amino acids. Germline V gene data show CDR1 as SGHNT and CDR2 as YYREEE (reference sequence). The CDR3 here is CASSLSWATEAFF. DNA for the CDR3: TGTGCCAGCAGCTTGTCCTGGGCCACTGAAGCTTTCTTT.

This clonotype came up a few times. The chain carries TRBV9 and TRBJ2-3, with 9 nucleotides matching TRBD2. This CDR3 has 15 residues. Germline-derived CDR1 and CDR2 are SGDLS and YYNGEE. Trimming took 3 bases from V and 9 from J; bases not matched to a gene: 11. This chain's CDR3 is CASSAWREGPPTQYF. The DNA of the CDR3 is TGTGCCAGCAGCGCGTGGCGGGAGGGCCCCCCGACGCAGTATTTT. The variable domain in full, completed from reference TRBV9 and TRBJ2-3, reads DSGVTQTPKHLITATGQRVTLRCSPRSGDLSVYWYQQSLDQGLQFLIQYYNGEERAKGNILERFSAQQFPDLHSELNLSSLELGDSALYFCASSAWREGPPTQYFGPGTRLTVL.

The chain carries TRBV4-3 and TRBJ1-4; D is perhaps TRBD1 (5 bases). CDR1 is LGHNA, CDR2 YSLEER, per germline. The CDR3 consists of 17 residues. V was pared by 0 bases and J by 7 bases, with 18 bases between. The CDR3 protein is CASSQEPGGTVREKLFF. CDR3 coding DNA: TGCGCCAGCAGCCAAGAACCCGGGGGGACTGTACGTGAAAAACTGTTTTTT.

V usage is TRBV20-1 and J usage is TRBJ2-1; TRBD2 aligns across 8 bases. CDR1 is DFQATT and CDR2 is SNEGSKA in the germline V gene (reference sequence). The ends lost 4 bases at V and 4 bases at J; junction bases unmatched: 9. CDR3 length: 15 amino acids. The CDR3 here is CSATSAGDGYNEQFF. The CDR3 bases are TGCAGTGCTACATCAGCGGGAGATGGGTACAATGAGCAGTTCTTC.